This is a list of T cell receptor beta chains from one sample in a study of T cells in Graves' hyperthyroidism and ophthalmopathy. TCRdb re-called the multiplex PCR reads through MiXCR, storing one row per CDR3 protein. The sample includes a few hundred thousand distinct CDR3 sequences, more than 15% of them seen just once. Material for sequencing was blood. These receptors all come from a woman aged 25-40 years with Graves' hyperthyroidism. Both conserved end residues are part of each CDR3. Fields, in order: J gene, D gene, clone size, V gene, CDR3 DNA, CDR3 protein. A D gene is named only where the DNA matches it firmly. Only some rows state a clone size, as once, few, many or a class for expanded clones.

J gene: TRBJ1-1; D gene: -; clone size: -; V gene: TRBV7-9; CDR3 DNA: TGTGCCAGCAGCTCCGACAGGAGTTACTTGAACACTGAAGCTTTCTTT; CDR3 protein: CASSSDRSYLNTEAFF
J gene: TRBJ2-7; D gene: -; clone size: many; V gene: TRBV9; CDR3 DNA: TGTGCCAGCAGCGTAGCAACAGGGCGAAGTTACGAGCAGTACTTC; CDR3 protein: CASSVATGRSYEQYF
J gene: TRBJ2-7; D gene: -; clone size: many; V gene: TRBV20-1; CDR3 DNA: TGCAGTGCTACGACCGTGCGGACCCACGAGCAGTACTTC; CDR3 protein: CSATTVRTHEQYF
J gene: TRBJ2-5; D gene: -; clone size: -; V gene: TRBV6-2/TRBV6-3; CDR3 DNA: TGTGCCAGCAAGAGCCCTCGCGAGCAAGAGACCCAGTACTTC; CDR3 protein: CASKSPREQETQYF
J gene: TRBJ2-5; D gene: TRBD1; clone size: -; V gene: TRBV2; CDR3 DNA: TGTGCCAGCAGTGAACGGGGACAGGGAGTGGAGACCCAGTACTTC; CDR3 protein: CASSERGQGVETQYF
J gene: TRBJ2-2; D gene: -; clone size: -; V gene: TRBV18; CDR3 DNA: TGTGCCAGCTCACCATTTCGTCAGAGCACCGGGGAGCTGTTTTTT; CDR3 protein: CASSPFRQSTGELFF
J gene: TRBJ2-1; D gene: -; clone size: many; V gene: TRBV19; CDR3 DNA: TGTGCCAGTAGTGGTAAACAGGGCCATGAGCAGTTCTTC; CDR3 protein: CASSGKQGHEQFF
J gene: TRBJ2-1; D gene: -; clone size: many; V gene: TRBV6-1; CDR3 DNA: TGTGCCAGCTCCCCAGGCACACTAACCTACAATGAGCAGTTCTTC; CDR3 protein: CASSPGTLTYNEQFF
J gene: TRBJ2-2; D gene: -; clone size: few; V gene: TRBV19; CDR3 DNA: TGTGCCAGTACTAAAGAGGACCCCCAGGACGGGGAGCTGTTTTTT; CDR3 protein: CASTKEDPQDGELFF
J gene: TRBJ2-6; D gene: TRBD2; clone size: -; V gene: TRBV7-9; CDR3 DNA: TGTGCCAGCAGCTCAGCGGGAGGGTATGGGGCCAACGTCCTGACTTTC; CDR3 protein: CASSSAGGYGANVLTF
J gene: TRBJ1-4; D gene: -; clone size: many; V gene: TRBV2; CDR3 DNA: TGTGCCACGACCGACAGCAACTTTAATGAAAAACTGTTTTTT; CDR3 protein: CATTDSNFNEKLFF
J gene: TRBJ2-1; D gene: TRBD1; clone size: -; V gene: TRBV7-2; CDR3 DNA: TGTGCCAGCAGCTTAGGCAGGGGGCTACTGTCGTACAATGAGCAGTTCTTC; CDR3 protein: CASSLGRGLLSYNEQFF
J gene: TRBJ2-5; D gene: -; clone size: many; V gene: TRBV29-1; CDR3 DNA: TGCAGCGTTGAAGAAATGGATGTGATCAGAGAAGAGACCCAGTACTTC; CDR3 protein: CSVEEMDVIREETQYF
J gene: TRBJ2-1; D gene: -; clone size: many; V gene: TRBV5-1; CDR3 DNA: TGCGCCAGCAGCTTGTTCAACCCAGGGATAAACAATGAGCAGTTCTTC; CDR3 protein: CASSLFNPGINNEQFF
J gene: TRBJ1-3; D gene: TRBD1; clone size: -; V gene: TRBV25-1; CDR3 DNA: TGTGCCAGCAGTGACAGGACAGGGGTGGGAAACACCATATATTTT; CDR3 protein: CASSDRTGVGNTIYF
J gene: TRBJ1-2; D gene: TRBD1; clone size: -; V gene: TRBV19; CDR3 DNA: TGTGCCAGTAGTATACCAGGGGGCAGTTCGGACTATGGCTACACCTTC; CDR3 protein: CASSIPGGSSDYGYTF
J gene: TRBJ2-1; D gene: TRBD2; clone size: few; V gene: TRBV7-2; CDR3 DNA: TGTGCCAGCAGCACGAGAAGCGGGACGGCCTACAATGAGCAGTTCTTC; CDR3 protein: CASSTRSGTAYNEQFF
J gene: TRBJ2-3; D gene: -; clone size: many; V gene: TRBV7-2; CDR3 DNA: TGTGCCAGCAGCTTAGGCGGGACGAGCGCAGATACGCAGTATTTT; CDR3 protein: CASSLGGTSADTQYF
J gene: TRBJ2-4; D gene: -; clone size: -; V gene: TRBV9; CDR3 DNA: TGTGCCAGCAGCGTGGGAGTTACTCAGTACTTC; CDR3 protein: CASSVGVTQYF
J gene: TRBJ1-1; D gene: TRBD1; clone size: many; V gene: TRBV20-1; CDR3 DNA: TGCAGTGCTAGACCCGGGACAGGGGCGGCTTTCTTT; CDR3 protein: CSARPGTGAAFF
J gene: TRBJ2-5; D gene: -; clone size: many; V gene: TRBV7-2; CDR3 DNA: TGTGCCAGCAGCTCCAACAGAGAGACCCAGTACTTC; CDR3 protein: CASSSNRETQYF
J gene: TRBJ2-7; D gene: -; clone size: many; V gene: TRBV7-2; CDR3 DNA: TGTGCCAGCAGCTCCCTCTGGAACTACGAGCAGTACTTC; CDR3 protein: CASSSLWNYEQYF
J gene: TRBJ1-2; D gene: -; clone size: many; V gene: TRBV4-2; CDR3 DNA: TGTGCCAGCAGCCAGAGTGGAGGGATCAATGGCTACACCTTC; CDR3 protein: CASSQSGGINGYTF
J gene: TRBJ2-5; D gene: -; clone size: many; V gene: TRBV20-1; CDR3 DNA: TGCAGTGCTCTACCCTCTAGCAGTGAGACCCAGTACTTC; CDR3 protein: CSALPSSSETQYF
J gene: TRBJ1-2; D gene: -; clone size: -; V gene: TRBV27; CDR3 DNA: TGTGCCAGCACCCCTATAGCAGGGAACTATGGCTACGCCTTC; CDR3 protein: CASTPIAGNYGYAF
J gene: TRBJ1-5; D gene: -; clone size: once; V gene: TRBV6-1; CDR3 DNA: TGTGCCACCAGTGACGCGCAAGGAATCAGGCCCCAGCGTTTT; CDR3 protein: CATSDAQGIRPQRF
J gene: TRBJ1-5; D gene: -; clone size: -; V gene: TRBV3-1; CDR3 DNA: TGTGCCAGCGCCACCCAGGGTCAGCCCCAGCATTTT; CDR3 protein: CASATQGQPQHF
J gene: TRBJ2-1; D gene: -; clone size: many; V gene: TRBV2; CDR3 DNA: TGTGCCAGCACCGGGGAGGGGGCGGAGCAGTTCTTC; CDR3 protein: CASTGEGAEQFF
J gene: TRBJ2-7; D gene: TRBD2; clone size: many; V gene: TRBV12-3/TRBV12-4; CDR3 DNA: TGTGCCACCAAGCCTTCGGGACTAGCGGTCTCTACGAAGCAGTACTTC; CDR3 protein: CATKPSGLAVSTKQYF